The 15 T cell receptor beta chains below come from one sample, sequenced in a study of blood T cell repertoires in COVID-19. This table comes from immunoSEQ multiplex PCR, and its TCRdb copy is limited to in-frame clones, with some not included. Found here are around 330,000 clones, 88% of them singletons; the top ten hold around 1.6%. Sequenced input: peripheral blood. These receptors all stem from a woman aged 25 to 39 with COVID-19, enrolled during active disease.

This clone was counted between two and nine times. The genes are TRBV5-1 and TRBJ1-2, with 11 bases matching TRBD1. Looked up from germline, CDR1 is SGHRS and CDR2 is YFSETQ. J was trimmed by 7 bases and V by 4 bases; bases with no gene match: 3. The CDR3 is made up of 13 amino acids. The CDR3 spells CASSMDRGPGYTF. Here the CDR3 DNA reads TGCGCCAGCAGCATGGACAGGGGGCCTGGCTACACCTTC.

This clone was observed a few times. J is TRBJ2-2 and V is TRBV6-4, with a tentative D call TRBD2 (5 bases). Trimming shortened V by 3 bases and J by 2 bases, and 7 bases separated the two germline ends. Germline-derived CDR1 and CDR2 are MRHNA and SNTAGT. The CDR3 runs 14 residues. CDR3 residues: CASSEAGNTGELFF. CDR3 DNA sequence: TGTGCCAGCAGTGAGGCGGGTAACACCGGGGAGCTGTTTTTT.

This clone was recorded once. The chain has TRBV5-1 and TRBJ2-7; unclear D gene. The length of the CDR3 is 13 residues. Germline V lookup: CDR1 SGHRS, CDR2 YFSETQ. The V end lost 0 bases, the J end lost 2 bases, and 6 bases lay between the germline ends. This chain's CDR3 is CASSLGSAYEQYF. The CDR3 DNA is TGCGCCAGCAGCTTGGGGTCAGCCTACGAGCAGTACTTC.

This clone was counted between two and nine times. The chain uses TRBV6-5 and TRBJ1-6, with 8 nucleotides matching TRBD1. This CDR3 spans 13 amino acids. Germline CDR1 MNHEY, CDR2 SVGAGI. V shed 6 bases, J shed 10 bases, and the junction held 5 bases outside the gene matches. CDR3 nucleotides: TGTGCCAGCAGCGGACAGGGTGGATCACCCCTCCACTTT. Translating it yields CASSGQGGSPLHF.

As for this clone: Other DNA sequences in this sample translate to the same CDR3. The V call is TRBV19, the J call TRBJ2-7; TRBD1 might be the D (5 bases). CDR1 LNHDA and CDR2 SQIVND come from the germline V gene (reference sequence). V was pared by 1 base and J by 3 bases, with 7 bases between. The CDR3 has 13 amino acids. CDR3 residues: CASSIGRGYEQYF. The CDR3, as DNA: TGTGCCAGTAGTATAGGAAGGGGCTACGAGCAGTACTTC.

The rearrangement uses TRBV19 and TRBJ1-6; 8 nucleotides agree with TRBD1. V lost 8 bases to trimming and J lost 7 bases; unmatched junction nucleotides: 10. Germline CDR1 and CDR2: LNHDA and SQIVND (reference sequence). This CDR3 is built from 15 residues. Written as DNA, the CDR3 is TGTGCCAGTCCGGACAGGGCCCGGTGCAATTCACCCCTCCACTTT. Translated: CASPDRARCNSPLHF. Together with reference TRBV19 and TRBJ1-6, the CDR3 gives the full variable domain: DGGITQSPKYLFRKEGQNVTLSCEQNLNHDAMYWYRQDPGQGLRLIYYSQIVNDFQKGDIAEGYSVSREKKESFPLTVTSAQKNPTAFYLCASPDRARCNSPLHFGNGTRLTVT.

The chain recombines TRBV3-1 (or the pseudogene TRBV3-2) with TRBJ2-5, with 11 bases aligning to TRBD2. CDR1 LGHDT and CDR2 YNNKEL come from the germline V gene (reference sequence). The junction had 10 bases not matched to a gene; V was cut back by 4 bases and J by 9 bases. The CDR3 length is 15 residues. The CDR3 protein is CASSRELAGGGAQYF. CDR3 DNA sequence: TGTGCCAGCAGCCGGGAGCTAGCGGGGGGCGGGGCCCAGTACTTC.

The chain carries TRBV12-5 and TRBJ1-1; the D is unclear. Looked up from germline, CDR1 is LGHNT and CDR2 is FRNRAP. The CDR3 spans 16 residues. V lost 1 base, J lost 7 bases, and 19 bases lay in between. Here the CDR3 reads CASGLELGGFGGEAFF. The CDR3 coding sequence is TGTGCTAGTGGTTTGGAGTTAGGAGGGTTCGGCGGTGAAGCTTTCTTT.

The V gene is TRBV4-1, the J gene TRBJ2-2; possibly TRBD2 for D (5 bases). CDR1 and CDR2 (germline): MGHRA, YSYEKL. This CDR3 has 19 residues. V was clipped by 1 base and J by 0 bases, with 18 bases between them. CDR3 sequence: CASSQGLRDPITNTGELFF. The CDR3, as DNA: TGCGCCAGCAGCCAAGGACTCCGGGATCCTATTACGAACACCGGGGAGCTGTTTTTT.

The rearrangement links TRBV12-3 or TRBV12-4 to TRBJ1-2; 10 bases match TRBD1. This CDR3 contains 13 residues. After removal of 5 bases from V and 8 bases from J, the junction contained 5 bases not matched to a gene. The DNA for the CDR3 is TGTGCCAGCAGTCCAGGGACAGGGGAAGGCTACACCTTC. Encoded protein: CASSPGTGEGYTF.

The gene calls are TRBV3-1 (or the pseudogene TRBV3-2) and TRBJ2-1; 8 nucleotides line up with TRBD2. Germline values: CDR1 LGHDT, CDR2 YNNKEL (reference sequence). CDR3 length equals 16 residues. With V trimmed by 1 base and J by 4 bases, 6 bases remained unmatched. CDR3 in amino acids: CASSQGLAGVYNEQFF. CDR3 DNA: TGTGCCAGCAGCCAAGGTCTAGCGGGTGTGTACAATGAGCAGTTCTTC.

The J gene is TRBJ2-5, the V gene TRBV29-1, with D perhaps matching TRBD2 (7 bases). Germline CDR1 and CDR2: SQVTM and ANQGSEA. The CDR3 contains 17 residues. Deletions cut 4 bases from V and 3 bases from J, with 24 bases between. CDR3 amino acids: CSVGGREPGAGEETQYF. The CDR3 nucleotides read TGCAGCGTTGGGGGGCGGGAGCCAGGGGCAGGGGAAGAGACCCAGTACTTC.

J is TRBJ1-4 and V is TRBV19; the D is unclear. CDR3 length: 14 amino acids. Trimming cost V 0 bases and J 8 bases, with 10 bases left between them. The V gene's germline CDR1 is LNHDA and CDR2 SQIVND (reference sequence). CDR3 in DNA: TGTGCCAGTAGTATAGACGTAGAGGGAGAAAAACTGTTTTTT. Its translation is CASSIDVEGEKLFF.

In its sample, this clone was seen a few times. Lacking the conserved final phenylalanine or tryptophan, this CDR3 likely reflects a read error. It is unclear where the CDR3 begins or ends on the DNA, so no DNA is shown, and the CDR3 is as TCRdb lists it. This chain connects TRBV27 to TRBJ1-2; the table's D call, TRBD1, has no DNA check behind it. Inclusive of both ends, the CDR3 amounts to 8 amino acids. Germline CDR1 and CDR2: MNHEY and SMNVEV (reference sequence). CDR3 residues: CASGGRGS.

V and J are TRBV28 and TRBJ1-5; 7 nucleotides agree with TRBD1. The length of the CDR3 is 13 residues. The germline gives CDR1 MDHEN, CDR2 SYDVKM. J was trimmed by 2 bases and V by 6 bases; bases with no gene match: 1. The CDR3 bases are TGTGCCAGCAGGCAGGGGGGCAATCAGCCCCAGCATTTT. This gives the protein CASRQGGNQPQHF.